This T cell receptor (beta chain) was profiled in a study of T cell changes during pregnancy in multiple sclerosis. TCRdb's table, derived via immunoSEQ multiplex PCR, lists solely in-frame clones and lacks some. Of fewer than 150,000 clones listed, 95% to 98% were seen once; the top ten hold about 0.45%. The CDR3 runs to 15 residues. After removal of 2 bases from V and 5 bases from J, the junction contained 8 bases not matched to a gene. Germline V gene lookup returns CDR1 SGHRS and CDR2 YFSETQ. The specimen comprised peripheral blood, sampled after pregnancy. The clonotype was recovered from a female donor with multiple sclerosis, enrolled in a pregnancy study. The gene calls are TRBV5-1 and TRBJ1-1; 8 bases are a match to TRBD1. The CDR3 nucleotides are TGCGCCAGCAGCTTCAATGGACAGGGAGGGACTGAAGCTTTCTTT. Its protein product is CASSFNGQGGTEAFF.